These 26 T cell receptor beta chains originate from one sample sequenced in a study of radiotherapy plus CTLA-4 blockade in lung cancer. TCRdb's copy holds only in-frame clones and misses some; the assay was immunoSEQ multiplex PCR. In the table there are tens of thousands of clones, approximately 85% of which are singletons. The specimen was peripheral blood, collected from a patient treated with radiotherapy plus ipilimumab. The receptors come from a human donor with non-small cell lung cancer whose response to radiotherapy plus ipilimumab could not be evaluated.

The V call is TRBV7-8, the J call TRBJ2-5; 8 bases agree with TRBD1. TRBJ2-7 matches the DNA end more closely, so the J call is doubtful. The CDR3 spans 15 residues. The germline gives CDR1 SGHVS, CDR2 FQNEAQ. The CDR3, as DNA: TGTGCCAGCAGCCTACCGGGACAGGAGACCTACGAGCAGTACTTC. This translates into CASSLPGQETYEQYF.

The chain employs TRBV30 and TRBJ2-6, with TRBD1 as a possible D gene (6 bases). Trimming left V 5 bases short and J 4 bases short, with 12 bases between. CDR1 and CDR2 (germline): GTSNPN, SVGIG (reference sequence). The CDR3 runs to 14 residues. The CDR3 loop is CAWGQGSGANVLTF. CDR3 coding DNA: TGTGCCTGGGGTCAGGGGTCCGGGGCCAACGTCCTGACTTTC.

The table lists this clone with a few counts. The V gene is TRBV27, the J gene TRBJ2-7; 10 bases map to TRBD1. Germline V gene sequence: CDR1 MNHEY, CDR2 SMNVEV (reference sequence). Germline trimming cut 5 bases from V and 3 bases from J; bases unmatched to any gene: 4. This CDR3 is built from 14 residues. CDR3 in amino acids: CASSPGTGVYEQYF. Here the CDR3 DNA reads TGTGCCAGCAGTCCCGGGACAGGGGTCTACGAGCAGTACTTC.

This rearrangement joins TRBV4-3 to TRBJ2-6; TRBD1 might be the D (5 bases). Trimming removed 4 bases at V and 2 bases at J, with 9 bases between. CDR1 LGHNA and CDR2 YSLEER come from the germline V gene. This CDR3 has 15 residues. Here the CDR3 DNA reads TGCGCCAGCAGCCCCGAAGGGGCTGGGGCCAACGTCCTGACTTTC. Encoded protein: CASSPEGAGANVLTF.

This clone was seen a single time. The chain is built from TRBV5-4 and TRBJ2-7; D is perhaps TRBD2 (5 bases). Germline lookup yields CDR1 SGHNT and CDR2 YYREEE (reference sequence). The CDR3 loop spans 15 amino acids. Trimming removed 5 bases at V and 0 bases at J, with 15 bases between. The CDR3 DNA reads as TGTGCCAGCAGTACGCGGAGAGGGCTCTCCTACGAGCAGTACTTC. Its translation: CASSTRRGLSYEQYF.

The CDR3 is CASSRLTGDSYNEQFF. The CDR3, as DNA: TGTGCCAGCAGCCGCCTCACAGGGGACTCCTACAATGAGCAGTTCTTC. The V and J genes are TRBV5-4 and TRBJ2-1; 7 bases match TRBD1. V shed 4 bases and J 0 bases; nucleotides not matched to a gene: 7. This CDR3 spans 16 amino acids. The germline gives CDR1 SGHNT, CDR2 YYREEE (reference sequence).

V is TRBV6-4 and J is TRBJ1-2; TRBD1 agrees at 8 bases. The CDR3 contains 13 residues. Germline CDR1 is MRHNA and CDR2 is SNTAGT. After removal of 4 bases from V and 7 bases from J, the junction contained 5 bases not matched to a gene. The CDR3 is CASSVDRGGGYTF. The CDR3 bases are TGTGCCAGCAGTGTCGACAGGGGAGGTGGCTACACCTTC.

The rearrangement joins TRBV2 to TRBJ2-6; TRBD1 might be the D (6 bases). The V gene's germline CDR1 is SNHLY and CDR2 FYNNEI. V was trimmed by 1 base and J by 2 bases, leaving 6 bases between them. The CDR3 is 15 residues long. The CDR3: CASSEGTAGANVLTF. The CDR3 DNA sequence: TGTGCCAGCAGTGAAGGGACAGCTGGGGCCAACGTCCTGACTTTC.

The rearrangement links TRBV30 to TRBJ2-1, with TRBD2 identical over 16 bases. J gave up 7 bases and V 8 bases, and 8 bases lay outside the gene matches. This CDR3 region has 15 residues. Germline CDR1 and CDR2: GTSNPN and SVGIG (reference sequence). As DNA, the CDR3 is TGTGCCGGACCGGGACTAGCGGGAGGGCCGAATGAGCAGTTCTTC. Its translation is CAGPGLAGGPNEQFF.

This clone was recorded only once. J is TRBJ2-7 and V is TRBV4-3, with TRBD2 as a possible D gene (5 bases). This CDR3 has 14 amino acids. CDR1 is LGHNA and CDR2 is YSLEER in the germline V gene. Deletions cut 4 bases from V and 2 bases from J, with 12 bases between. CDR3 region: CASSPYSGAYEQYF. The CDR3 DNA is TGCGCCAGCAGCCCCTACTCCGGGGCCTACGAGCAGTACTTC.

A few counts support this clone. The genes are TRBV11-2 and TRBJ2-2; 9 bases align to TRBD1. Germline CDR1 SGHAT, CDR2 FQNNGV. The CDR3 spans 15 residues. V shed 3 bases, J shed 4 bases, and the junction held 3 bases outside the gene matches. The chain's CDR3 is CASSFGTGSTGELFF. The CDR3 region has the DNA TGTGCCAGCAGCTTCGGGACAGGGAGCACCGGGGAGCTGTTTTTT.

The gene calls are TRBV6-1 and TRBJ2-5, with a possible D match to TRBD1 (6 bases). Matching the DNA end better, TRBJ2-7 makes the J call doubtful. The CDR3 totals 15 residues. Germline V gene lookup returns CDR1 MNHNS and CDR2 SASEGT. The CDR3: CASSERRTDPYEQYF. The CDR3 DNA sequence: TGTGCCAGCAGTGAACGTCGGACAGACCCCTACGAGCAGTACTTC.

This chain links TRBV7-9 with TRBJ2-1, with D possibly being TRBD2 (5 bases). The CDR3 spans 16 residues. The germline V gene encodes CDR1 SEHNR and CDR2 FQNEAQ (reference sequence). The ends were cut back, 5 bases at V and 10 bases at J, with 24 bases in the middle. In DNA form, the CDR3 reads TGTGCCAGCAGCCAAACGGTGGCTAGCCCCCGAACCGAGCAGTTCTTC. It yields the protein CASSQTVASPRTEQFF.

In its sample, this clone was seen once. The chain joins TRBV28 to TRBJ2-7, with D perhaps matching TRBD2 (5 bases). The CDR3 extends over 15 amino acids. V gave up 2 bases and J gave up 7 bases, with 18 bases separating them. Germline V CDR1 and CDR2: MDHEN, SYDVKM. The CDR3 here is CASSLPADLVGEQYF. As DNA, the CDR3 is TGTGCCAGCAGTTTACCAGCGGACTTGGTGGGGGAGCAGTACTTC.

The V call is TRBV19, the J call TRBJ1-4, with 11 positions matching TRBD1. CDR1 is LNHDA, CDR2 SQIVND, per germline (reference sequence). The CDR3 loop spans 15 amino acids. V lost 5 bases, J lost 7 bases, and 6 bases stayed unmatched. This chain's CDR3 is CASSGLGQGAEKLFF. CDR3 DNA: TGTGCCAGTAGTGGCCTCGGACAGGGGGCTGAAAAACTGTTTTTT.

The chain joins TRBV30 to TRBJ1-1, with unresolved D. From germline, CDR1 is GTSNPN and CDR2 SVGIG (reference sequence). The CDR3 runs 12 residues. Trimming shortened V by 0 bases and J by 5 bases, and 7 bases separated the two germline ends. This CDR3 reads CAWSVVGTEAFF. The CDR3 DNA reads TGTGCCTGGAGTGTGGTCGGGACTGAAGCTTTCTTT.

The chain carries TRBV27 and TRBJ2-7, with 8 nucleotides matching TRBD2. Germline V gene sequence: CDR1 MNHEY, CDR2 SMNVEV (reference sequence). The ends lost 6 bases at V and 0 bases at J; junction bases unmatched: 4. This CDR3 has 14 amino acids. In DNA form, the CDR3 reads TGTGCCAGCAGCCTCGGACTAGCCTCCTACGAGCAGTACTTC. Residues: CASSLGLASYEQYF.

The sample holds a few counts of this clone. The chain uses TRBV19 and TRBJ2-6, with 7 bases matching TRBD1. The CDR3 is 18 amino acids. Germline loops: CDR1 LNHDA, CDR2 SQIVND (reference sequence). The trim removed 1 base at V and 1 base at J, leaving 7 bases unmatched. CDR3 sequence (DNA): TGTGCCAGTAGTATAGGTCACAGGGGAACGTCTGGGGCCAACGTCCTGACTTTC. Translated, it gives CASSIGHRGTSGANVLTF.

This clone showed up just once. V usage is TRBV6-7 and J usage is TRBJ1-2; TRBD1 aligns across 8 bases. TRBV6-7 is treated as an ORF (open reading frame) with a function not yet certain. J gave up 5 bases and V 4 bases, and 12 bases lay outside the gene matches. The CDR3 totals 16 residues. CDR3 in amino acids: CASSSLQGGRSYGYTF. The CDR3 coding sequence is TGTGCCAGCAGTTCCCTACAGGGGGGGAGATCATATGGCTACACCTTC.

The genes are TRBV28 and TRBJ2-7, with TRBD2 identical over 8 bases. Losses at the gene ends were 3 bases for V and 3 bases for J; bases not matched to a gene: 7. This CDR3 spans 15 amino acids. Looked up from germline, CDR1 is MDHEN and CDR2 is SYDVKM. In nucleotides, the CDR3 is TGTGCCAGCAGTTTGGTTAGCGGGGCTATCTACGAGCAGTACTTC. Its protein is CASSLVSGAIYEQYF.

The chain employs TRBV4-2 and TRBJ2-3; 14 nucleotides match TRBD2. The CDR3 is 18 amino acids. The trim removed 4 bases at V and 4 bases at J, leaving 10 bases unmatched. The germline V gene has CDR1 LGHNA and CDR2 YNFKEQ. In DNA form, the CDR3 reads TGTGCCAGCAGCCCGAGAATGGGACTAGCGGGAGTTTCAGATACGCAGTATTTT. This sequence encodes CASSPRMGLAGVSDTQYF.

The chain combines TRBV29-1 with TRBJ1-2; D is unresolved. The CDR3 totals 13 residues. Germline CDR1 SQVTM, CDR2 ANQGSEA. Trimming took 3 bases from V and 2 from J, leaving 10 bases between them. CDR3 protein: CSVDESLNYGYTF. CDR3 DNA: TGCAGCGTTGACGAGTCCCTGAACTATGGCTACACCTTC.

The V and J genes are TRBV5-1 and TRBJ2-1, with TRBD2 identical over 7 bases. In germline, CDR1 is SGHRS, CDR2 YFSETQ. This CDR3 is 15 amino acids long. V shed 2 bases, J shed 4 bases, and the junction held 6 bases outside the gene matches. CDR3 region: CASSFEGRAYNEQFF. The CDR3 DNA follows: TGCGCCAGCAGCTTCGAGGGGAGGGCATACAATGAGCAGTTCTTC. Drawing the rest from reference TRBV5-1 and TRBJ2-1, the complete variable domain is KAGVTQTPRYLIKTRGQQVTLSCSPISGHRSVSWYQQTPGQGLQFLFEYFSETQRNKGNFPGRFSGRQFSNSRSEMNVSTLELGDSALYLCASSFEGRAYNEQFFGPGTRLTVL.

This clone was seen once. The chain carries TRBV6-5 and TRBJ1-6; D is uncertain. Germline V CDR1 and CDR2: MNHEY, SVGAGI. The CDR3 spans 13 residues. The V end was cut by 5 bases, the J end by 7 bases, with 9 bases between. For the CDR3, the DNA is TGTGCCAGCAGTCCGGCGGGCAATTCACCCCTCCACTTT. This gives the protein CASSPAGNSPLHF.

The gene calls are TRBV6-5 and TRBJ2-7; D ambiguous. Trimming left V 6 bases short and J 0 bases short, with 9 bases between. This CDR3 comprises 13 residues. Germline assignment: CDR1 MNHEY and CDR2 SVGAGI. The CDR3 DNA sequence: TGTGCCAGCAGAGAGTCGGGCTCCTACGAGCAGTACTTC. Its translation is CASRESGSYEQYF.

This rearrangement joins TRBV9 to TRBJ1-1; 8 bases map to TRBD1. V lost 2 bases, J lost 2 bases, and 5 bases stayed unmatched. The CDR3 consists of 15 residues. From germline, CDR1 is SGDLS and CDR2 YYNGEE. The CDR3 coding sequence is TGTGCCAGCAGCGTGACAGGGGTTAAAAACACTGAAGCTTTCTTT. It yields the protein CASSVTGVKNTEAFF.